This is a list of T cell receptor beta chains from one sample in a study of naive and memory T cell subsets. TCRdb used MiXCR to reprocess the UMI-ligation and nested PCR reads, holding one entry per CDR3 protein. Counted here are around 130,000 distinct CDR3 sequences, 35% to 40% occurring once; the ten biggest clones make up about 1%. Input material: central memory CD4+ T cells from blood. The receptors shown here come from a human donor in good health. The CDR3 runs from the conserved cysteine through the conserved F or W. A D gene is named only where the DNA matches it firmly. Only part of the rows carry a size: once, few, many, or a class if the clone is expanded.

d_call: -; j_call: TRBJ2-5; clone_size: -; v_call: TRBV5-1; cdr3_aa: CASSSDKVETQYF; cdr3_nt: TGCGCCAGCAGCTCCGATAAGGTGGAGACCCAGTACTTC
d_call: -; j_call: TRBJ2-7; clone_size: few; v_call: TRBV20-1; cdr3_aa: CSARAGLYEQYF; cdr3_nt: TGCAGTGCTAGAGCGGGGCTCTACGAGCAGTACTTC
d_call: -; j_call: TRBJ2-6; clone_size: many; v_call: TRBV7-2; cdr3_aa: CASSLPRGANVLTF; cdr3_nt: TGTGCCAGCAGCCTTCCGCGAGGGGCCAACGTCCTGACTTTC
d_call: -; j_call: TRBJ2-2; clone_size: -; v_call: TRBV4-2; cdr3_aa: CASSQEGGGSDTGELFF; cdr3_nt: TGTGCCAGCAGCCAAGAGGGTGGAGGGTCGGACACCGGGGAGCTGTTTTTT
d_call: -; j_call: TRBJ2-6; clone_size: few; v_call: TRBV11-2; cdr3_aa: CASSLVPAGSGANVLTF; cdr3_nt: TGTGCCAGCAGCTTAGTTCCAGCCGGATCTGGGGCCAACGTCCTGACTTTC
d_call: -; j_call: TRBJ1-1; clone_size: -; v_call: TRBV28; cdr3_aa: CASSFGTEAFF; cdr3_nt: TGTGCCAGCAGTTTTGGGACTGAAGCTTTCTTT
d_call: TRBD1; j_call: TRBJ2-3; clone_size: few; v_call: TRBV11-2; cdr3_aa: CASSALGTGSTDTQYF; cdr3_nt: TGTGCCAGCAGCGCACTAGGGACAGGGAGCACAGATACGCAGTATTTT
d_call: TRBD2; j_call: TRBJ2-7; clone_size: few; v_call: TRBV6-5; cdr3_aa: CASSYSMGGVGEQYF; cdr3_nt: TGTGCCAGCAGTTACTCGATGGGAGGGGTGGGCGAGCAGTACTTC
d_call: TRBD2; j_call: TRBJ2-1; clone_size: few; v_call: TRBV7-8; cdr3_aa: CASRHVTSGSLLSYNEQFF; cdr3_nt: TGTGCCAGCAGACATGTGACTAGCGGGAGTCTCCTCTCCTACAATGAGCAGTTCTTC
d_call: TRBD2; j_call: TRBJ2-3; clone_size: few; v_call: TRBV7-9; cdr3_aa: CASSFSRGGDTQYF; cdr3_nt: TGTGCCAGCAGCTTTTCTCGGGGGGGCGATACGCAGTATTTT
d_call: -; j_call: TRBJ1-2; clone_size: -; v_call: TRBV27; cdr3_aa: CASSPLPNYGYTF; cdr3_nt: TGTGCCAGCAGTCCCCTACCCAACTATGGCTACACCTTC
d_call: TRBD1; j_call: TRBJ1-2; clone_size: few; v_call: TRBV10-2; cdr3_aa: CASTTGNYGYTF; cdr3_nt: TGCGCCAGCACGACAGGGAACTATGGCTACACCTTC
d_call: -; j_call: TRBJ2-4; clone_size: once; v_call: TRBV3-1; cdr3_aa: CASSRRDRAKNIQYF; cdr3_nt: TGTGCCAGCAGCCGACGCGACAGGGCCAAAAACATTCAGTACTTC
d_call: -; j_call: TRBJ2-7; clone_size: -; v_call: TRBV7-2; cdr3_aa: CASSPQGGGYEQYF; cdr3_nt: TGTGCCAGCAGCCCTCAGGGTGGTGGCTACGAGCAGTACTTC
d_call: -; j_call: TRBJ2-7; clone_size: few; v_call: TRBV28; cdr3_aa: CASRSGTATYEQYF; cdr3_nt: TGTGCCAGCAGGTCCGGGACGGCCACCTACGAGCAGTACTTC
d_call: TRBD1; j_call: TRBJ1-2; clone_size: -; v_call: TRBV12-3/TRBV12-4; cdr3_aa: CASSPQGTEGYTF; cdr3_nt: TGTGCCAGCAGCCCACAGGGGACCGAGGGCTACACCTTC
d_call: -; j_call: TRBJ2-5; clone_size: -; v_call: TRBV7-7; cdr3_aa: CASSLGRPPQETQYF; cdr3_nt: TGTGCTAGCAGCTTAGGCCGACCGCCCCAAGAGACCCAGTACTTC
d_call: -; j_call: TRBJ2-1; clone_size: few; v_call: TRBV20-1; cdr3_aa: CSARGGFIVDNEQFF; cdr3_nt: TGCAGTGCTAGAGGAGGATTTATAGTCGACAATGAGCAGTTCTTC
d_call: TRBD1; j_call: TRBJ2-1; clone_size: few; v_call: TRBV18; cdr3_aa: CASSPPDRGPYNEQFF; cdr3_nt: TGTGCCAGCTCACCTCCGGACAGGGGGCCCTACAATGAGCAGTTCTTC
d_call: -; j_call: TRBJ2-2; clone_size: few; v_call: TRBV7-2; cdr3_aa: CASSLIPGQHTGELFF; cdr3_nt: TGTGCCAGCAGCTTAATCCCGGGACAACACACCGGGGAGCTGTTTTTT
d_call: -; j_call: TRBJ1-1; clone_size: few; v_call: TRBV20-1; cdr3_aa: CSARTVNTEAFF; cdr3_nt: TGCAGTGCAAGGACAGTTAACACTGAAGCTTTCTTT
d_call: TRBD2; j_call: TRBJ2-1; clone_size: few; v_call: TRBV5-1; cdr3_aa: CASSLSGAQNEQFF; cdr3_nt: TGCGCCAGCAGCTTAAGCGGGGCCCAGAATGAGCAGTTCTTC
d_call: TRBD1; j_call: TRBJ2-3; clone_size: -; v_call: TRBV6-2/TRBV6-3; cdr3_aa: CASSRPGTGADTQYF; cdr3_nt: TGTGCCAGCAGTCGTCCCGGGACAGGGGCGGATACGCAGTATTTT
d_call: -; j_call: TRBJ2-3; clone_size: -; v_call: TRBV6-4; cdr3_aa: CASSDIGSSTKDTQYF; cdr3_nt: TGTGCCAGCAGTGACATAGGGTCATCTACGAAAGATACGCAGTATTTT
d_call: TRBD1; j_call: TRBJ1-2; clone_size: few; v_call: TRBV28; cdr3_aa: CASRITGTGNGYTF; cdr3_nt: TGTGCCAGCAGGATTACCGGGACAGGGAATGGCTACACCTTC
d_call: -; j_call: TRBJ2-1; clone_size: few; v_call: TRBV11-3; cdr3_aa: CASSLEAATGQFF; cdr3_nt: TGTGCCAGCAGCTTAGAAGCGGCGACAGGGCAGTTCTTC
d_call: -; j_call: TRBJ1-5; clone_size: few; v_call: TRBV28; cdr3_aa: CASSSRGGPIGQPQHF; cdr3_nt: TGTGCCAGCAGTTCACGGGGAGGACCGATAGGTCAGCCCCAGCATTTT
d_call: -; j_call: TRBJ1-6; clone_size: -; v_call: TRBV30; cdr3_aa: CAWSRRNSPLHF; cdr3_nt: TGTGCCTGGAGTAGGCGTAATTCACCCCTCCACTTT
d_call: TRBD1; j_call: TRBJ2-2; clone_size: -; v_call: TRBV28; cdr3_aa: CASSGTGLTNTGELFF; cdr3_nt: TGTGCCAGCAGTGGGACAGGACTTACTAACACCGGGGAGCTGTTTTTT
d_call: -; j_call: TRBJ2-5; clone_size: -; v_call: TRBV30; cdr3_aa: CASGQFRETQYF; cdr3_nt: TGTGCCAGCGGACAGTTTCGAGAGACCCAGTACTTC
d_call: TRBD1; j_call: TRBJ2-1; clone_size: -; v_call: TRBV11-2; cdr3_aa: CASSPSGTGGIHEQFF; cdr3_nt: TGTGCCAGCAGCCCCAGTGGGACAGGGGGCATCCATGAGCAGTTCTTC
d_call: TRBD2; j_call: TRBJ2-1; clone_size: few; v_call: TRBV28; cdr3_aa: CASTQALAGAYNEQFF; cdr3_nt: TGTGCCAGCACCCAAGCCTTAGCGGGAGCCTACAATGAGCAGTTCTTC
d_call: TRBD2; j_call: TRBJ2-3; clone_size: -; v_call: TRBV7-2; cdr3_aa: CASSLGGGRLDTQYF; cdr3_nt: TGTGCCAGCAGCTTAGGAGGCGGGAGGCTTGATACGCAGTATTTT
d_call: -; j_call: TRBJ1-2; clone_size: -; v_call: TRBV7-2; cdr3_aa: CASSLFDTISGSYGYTF; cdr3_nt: TGTGCCAGCAGCTTATTCGATACGATATCGGGTAGCTATGGCTACACCTTC
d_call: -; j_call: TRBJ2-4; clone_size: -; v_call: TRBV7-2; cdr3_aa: CASREGPGRDIQYF; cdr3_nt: TGTGCCAGCAGGGAGGGGCCAGGGAGAGACATTCAGTACTTC
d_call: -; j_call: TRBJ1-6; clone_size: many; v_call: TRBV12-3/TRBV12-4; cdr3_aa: CASSLLGRNSPLHF; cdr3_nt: TGTGCCAGCAGTTTGCTGGGGAGGAATTCACCCCTCCACTTT
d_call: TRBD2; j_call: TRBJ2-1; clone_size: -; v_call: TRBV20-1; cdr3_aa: CSALGLAGGYNEQFF; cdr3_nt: TGCAGTGCTCTAGGACTAGCGGGAGGGTACAATGAGCAGTTCTTC
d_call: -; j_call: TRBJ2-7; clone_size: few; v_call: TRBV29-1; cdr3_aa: CSVLGGFNYEQYF; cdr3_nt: TGCAGCGTTCTGGGCGGATTCAACTACGAGCAGTACTTC
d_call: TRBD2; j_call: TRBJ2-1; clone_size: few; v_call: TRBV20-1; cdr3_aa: CSARPSGSLNNEQFF; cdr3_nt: TGCAGTGCTCGGCCTAGCGGGAGTCTTAACAATGAGCAGTTCTTC
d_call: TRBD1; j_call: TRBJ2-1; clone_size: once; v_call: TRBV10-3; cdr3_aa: CAIAGTGGNEQFF; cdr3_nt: TGTGCCATCGCCGGGACAGGGGGCAATGAGCAGTTCTTC